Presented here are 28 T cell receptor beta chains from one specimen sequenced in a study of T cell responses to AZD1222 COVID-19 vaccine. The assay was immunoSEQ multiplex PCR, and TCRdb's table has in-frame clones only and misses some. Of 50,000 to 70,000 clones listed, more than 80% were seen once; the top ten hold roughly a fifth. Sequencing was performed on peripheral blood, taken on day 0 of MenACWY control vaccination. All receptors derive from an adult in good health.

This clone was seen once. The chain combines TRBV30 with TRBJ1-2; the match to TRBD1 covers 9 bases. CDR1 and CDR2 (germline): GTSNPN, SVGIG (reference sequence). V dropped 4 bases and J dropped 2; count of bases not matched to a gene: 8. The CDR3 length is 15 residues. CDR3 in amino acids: CAWIEAGTGNYGYTF. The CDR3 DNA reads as TGTGCCTGGATCGAGGCCGGGACAGGGAACTATGGCTACACCTTC. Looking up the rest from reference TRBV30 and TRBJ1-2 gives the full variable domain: SQTIHQWPATLVQPVGSPLSLECTVEGTSNPNLYWYRQAAGRGLQLLFYSVGIGQISSEVPQNLSASRPQDRQFILSSKKLLLSDSGFYLCAWIEAGTGNYGYTFGSGTRLTVV.

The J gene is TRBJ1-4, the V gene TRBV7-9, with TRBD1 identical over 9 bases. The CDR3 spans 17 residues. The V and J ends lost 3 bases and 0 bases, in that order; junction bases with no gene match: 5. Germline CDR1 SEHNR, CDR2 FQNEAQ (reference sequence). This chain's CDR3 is CASSFRRQGATNEKLFF. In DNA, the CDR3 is TGTGCCAGCAGCTTCCGAAGACAGGGGGCAACTAATGAAAAACTGTTTTTT.

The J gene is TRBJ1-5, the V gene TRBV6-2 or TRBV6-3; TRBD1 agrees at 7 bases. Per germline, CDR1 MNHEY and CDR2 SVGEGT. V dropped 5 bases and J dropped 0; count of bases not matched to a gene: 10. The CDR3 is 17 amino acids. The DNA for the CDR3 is TGTGCCAGCAGTCCCCCGGACAGGCCGTATAGCAATCAGCCCCAGCATTTT. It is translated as CASSPPDRPYSNQPQHF.

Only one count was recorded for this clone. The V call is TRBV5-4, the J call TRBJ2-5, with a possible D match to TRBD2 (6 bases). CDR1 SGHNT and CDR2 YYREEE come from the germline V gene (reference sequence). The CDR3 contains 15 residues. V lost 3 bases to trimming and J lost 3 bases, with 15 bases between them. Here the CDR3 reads CASSSLAKREETQYF. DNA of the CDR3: TGTGCCAGCAGCTCCCTAGCGAAAAGGGAAGAGACCCAGTACTTC. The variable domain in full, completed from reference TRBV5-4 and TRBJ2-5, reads ETGVTQSPTHLIKTRGQQVTLRCSSQSGHNTVSWYQQALGQGPQFIFQYYREEENGRGNFPPRFSGLQFPNYSSELNVNALELDDSALYLCASSSLAKREETQYFGPGTRLLVL.

The CDR3 protein is CASSTGTTTHEQYF. The CDR3 DNA reads as TGTGCCAGTAGCACCGGGACTACCACCCACGAGCAGTACTTC. J is TRBJ2-7 and V is TRBV19; 7 bases line up with TRBD2. With 6 bases clipped from V and 5 bases from J, the junction kept 10 bases outside the gene matches. This CDR3 spans 14 amino acids. Per the germline V gene, CDR1 is LNHDA and CDR2 is SQIVND (reference sequence).

The chain's CDR3 is CASSASTDPQAFF. The CDR3 DNA sequence: TGTGCCAGCAGCGCTTCGACGGACCCCCAAGCTTTCTTT. This chain connects TRBV7-6 to TRBJ1-1; D is uncertain. This CDR3 is 13 amino acids long. Trimming pared 5 bases from V and 9 bases from J, leaving 16 bases between. Per germline, CDR1 SGHVS and CDR2 FNYEAQ.

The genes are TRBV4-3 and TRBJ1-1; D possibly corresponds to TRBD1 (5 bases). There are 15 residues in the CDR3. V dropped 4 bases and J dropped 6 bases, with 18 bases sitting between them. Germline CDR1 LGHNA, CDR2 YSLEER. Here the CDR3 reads CASSPNIAGRAEAFF. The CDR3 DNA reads TGCGCCAGCAGCCCAAACATAGCGGGGCGAGCTGAAGCTTTCTTT.

CDR3 sequence (DNA): TGTGCCAGCAGCCAAGCTCGGTACACCGGGGAGCTGTTTTTT. It translates to CASSQARYTGELFF. The chain joins TRBV3-1 (or the pseudogene TRBV3-2) to TRBJ2-2; no definite D call. The CDR3 sequence is 14 residues long. The V end lost 1 base, the J end lost 3 bases, and 6 bases lay between the germline ends. Germline-derived CDR1 and CDR2 are LGHDT and YNNKEL (reference sequence).

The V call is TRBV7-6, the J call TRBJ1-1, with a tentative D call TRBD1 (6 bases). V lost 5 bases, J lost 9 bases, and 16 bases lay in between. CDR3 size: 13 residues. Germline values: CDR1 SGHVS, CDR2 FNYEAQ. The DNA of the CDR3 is TGTGCCAGCAGCCTCAAAGAACAGGGTCAAGCTTTCTTT. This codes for CASSLKEQGQAFF.

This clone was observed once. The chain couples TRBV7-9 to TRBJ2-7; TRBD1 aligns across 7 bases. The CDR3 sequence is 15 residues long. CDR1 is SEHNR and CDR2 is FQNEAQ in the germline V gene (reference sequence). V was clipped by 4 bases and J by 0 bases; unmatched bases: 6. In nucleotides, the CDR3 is TGTGCCAGCAGCTCAGGGGGATCGAGCTCCTACGAGCAGTACTTC. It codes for CASSSGGSSSYEQYF.

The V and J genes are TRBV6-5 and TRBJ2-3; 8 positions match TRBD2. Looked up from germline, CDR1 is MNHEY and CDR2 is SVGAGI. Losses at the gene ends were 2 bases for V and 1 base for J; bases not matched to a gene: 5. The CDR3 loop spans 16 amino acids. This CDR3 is CASSYGREAGTDTQYF. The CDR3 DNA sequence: TGTGCCAGCAGTTACGGGCGGGAGGCGGGCACAGATACGCAGTATTTT.

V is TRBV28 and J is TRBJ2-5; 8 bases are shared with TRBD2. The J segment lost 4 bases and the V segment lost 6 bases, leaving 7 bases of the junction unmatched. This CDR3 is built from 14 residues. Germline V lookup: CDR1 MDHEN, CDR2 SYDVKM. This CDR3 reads CASSPGGGPETQYF. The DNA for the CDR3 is TGTGCCAGCAGCCCGGGAGGGGGGCCAGAGACCCAGTACTTC.

The CDR3 sequence: CASSTQGAKTYEQYF. CDR3 DNA: TGTGCCAGCAGTACCCAGGGGGCGAAGACCTACGAGCAGTACTTC. The chain recombines TRBV28 with TRBJ2-7, with 8 positions matching TRBD1. This CDR3 contains 15 residues. Germline V gives CDR1 MDHEN, CDR2 SYDVKM. V shed 5 bases and J 2 bases; nucleotides not matched to a gene: 8.

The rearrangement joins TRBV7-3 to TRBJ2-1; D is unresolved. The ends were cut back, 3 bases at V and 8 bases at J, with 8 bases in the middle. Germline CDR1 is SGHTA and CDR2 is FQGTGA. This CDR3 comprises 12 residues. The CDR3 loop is CASSFGRDEQFF. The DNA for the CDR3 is TGTGCCAGCAGCTTCGGAAGGGATGAGCAGTTCTTC.

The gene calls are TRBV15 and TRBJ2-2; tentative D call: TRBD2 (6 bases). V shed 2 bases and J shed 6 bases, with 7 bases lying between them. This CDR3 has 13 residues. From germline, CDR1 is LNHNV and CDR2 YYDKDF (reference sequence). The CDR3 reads CATSRTGAGELFF. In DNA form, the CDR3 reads TGTGCCACCAGCAGAACGGGAGCCGGGGAGCTGTTTTTT.

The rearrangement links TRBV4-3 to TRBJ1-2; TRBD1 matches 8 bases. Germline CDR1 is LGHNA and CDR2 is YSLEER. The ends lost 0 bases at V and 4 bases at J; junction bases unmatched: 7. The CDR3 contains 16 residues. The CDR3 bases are TGCGCCAGCAGCCAAGATTTAAGAACAGGGGGCTATGGCTACACCTTC. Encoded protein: CASSQDLRTGGYGYTF.

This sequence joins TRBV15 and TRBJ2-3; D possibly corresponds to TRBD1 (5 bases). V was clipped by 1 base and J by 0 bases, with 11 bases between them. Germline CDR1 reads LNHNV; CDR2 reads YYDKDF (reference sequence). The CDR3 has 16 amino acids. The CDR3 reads CATSRVVQASTDTQYF. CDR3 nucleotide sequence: TGTGCCACCAGCAGAGTTGTACAGGCTAGCACAGATACGCAGTATTTT.

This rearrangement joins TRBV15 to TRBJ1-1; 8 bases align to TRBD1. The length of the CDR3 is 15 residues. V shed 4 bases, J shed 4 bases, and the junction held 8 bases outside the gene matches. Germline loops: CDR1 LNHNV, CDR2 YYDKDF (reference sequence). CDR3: CATSTRQGATTEAFF. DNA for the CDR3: TGTGCCACCAGCACCCGGCAGGGGGCGACCACTGAAGCTTTCTTT.

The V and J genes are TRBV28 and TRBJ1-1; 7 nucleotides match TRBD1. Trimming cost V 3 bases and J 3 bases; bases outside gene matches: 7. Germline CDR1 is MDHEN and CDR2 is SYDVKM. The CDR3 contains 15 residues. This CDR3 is CASSLLPTGDTEAFF. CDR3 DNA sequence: TGTGCCAGCAGTTTGCTCCCCACAGGGGACACTGAAGCTTTCTTT. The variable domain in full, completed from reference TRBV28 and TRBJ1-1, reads DVKVTQSSRYLVKRTGEKVFLECVQDMDHENMFWYRQDPGLGLRLIYFSYDVKMKEKGDIPEGYSVSREKKERFSLILESASTNQTSMYLCASSLLPTGDTEAFFGQGTRLTVV.

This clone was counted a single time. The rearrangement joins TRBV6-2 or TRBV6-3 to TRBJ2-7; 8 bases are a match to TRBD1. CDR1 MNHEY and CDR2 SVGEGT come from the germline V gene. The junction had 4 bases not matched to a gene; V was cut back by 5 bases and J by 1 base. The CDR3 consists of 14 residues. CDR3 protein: CASSRQGPSYEQYF. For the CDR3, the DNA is TGTGCCAGCAGTCGACAGGGGCCGTCCTACGAGCAGTACTTC.

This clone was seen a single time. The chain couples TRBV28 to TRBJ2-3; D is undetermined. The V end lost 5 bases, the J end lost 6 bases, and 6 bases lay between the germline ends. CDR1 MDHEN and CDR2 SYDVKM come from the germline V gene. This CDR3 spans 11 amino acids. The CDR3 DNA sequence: TGTGCCAGCAGTGGGCTTGATACGCAGTATTTT. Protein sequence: CASSGLDTQYF.

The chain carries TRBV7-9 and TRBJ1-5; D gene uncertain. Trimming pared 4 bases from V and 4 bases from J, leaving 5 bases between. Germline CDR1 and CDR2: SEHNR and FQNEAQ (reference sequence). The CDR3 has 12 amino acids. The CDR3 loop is CASSSFNQPQHF. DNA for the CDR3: TGTGCCAGCAGCTCTTTTAATCAGCCCCAGCATTTT.

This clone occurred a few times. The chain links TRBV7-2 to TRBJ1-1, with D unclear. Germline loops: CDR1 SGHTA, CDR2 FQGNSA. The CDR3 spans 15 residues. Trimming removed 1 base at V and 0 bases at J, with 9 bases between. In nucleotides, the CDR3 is TGTGCCAGCAGCTTAGACAGCACCCTGAACACTGAAGCTTTCTTT. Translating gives CASSLDSTLNTEAFF.

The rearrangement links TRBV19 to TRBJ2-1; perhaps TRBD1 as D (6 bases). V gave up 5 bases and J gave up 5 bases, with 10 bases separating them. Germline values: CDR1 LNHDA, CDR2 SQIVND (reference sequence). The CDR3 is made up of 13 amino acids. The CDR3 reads CASSPTGNNEQFF. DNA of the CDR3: TGTGCCAGTAGTCCCACAGGGAACAATGAGCAGTTCTTC.

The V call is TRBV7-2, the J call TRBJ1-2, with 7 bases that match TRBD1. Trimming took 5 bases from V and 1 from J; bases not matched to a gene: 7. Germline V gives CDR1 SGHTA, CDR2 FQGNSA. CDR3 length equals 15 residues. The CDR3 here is CASSLGQRLNYGYTF. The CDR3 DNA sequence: TGTGCCAGCAGCCTGGGACAGAGACTTAACTATGGCTACACCTTC.

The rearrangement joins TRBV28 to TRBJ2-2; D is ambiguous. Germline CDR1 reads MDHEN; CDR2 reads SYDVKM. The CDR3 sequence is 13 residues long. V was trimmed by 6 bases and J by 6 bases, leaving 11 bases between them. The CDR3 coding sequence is TGTGCCAGCAGCCGTTTAGTCCCCGGGGAGCTGTTTTTT. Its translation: CASSRLVPGELFF.

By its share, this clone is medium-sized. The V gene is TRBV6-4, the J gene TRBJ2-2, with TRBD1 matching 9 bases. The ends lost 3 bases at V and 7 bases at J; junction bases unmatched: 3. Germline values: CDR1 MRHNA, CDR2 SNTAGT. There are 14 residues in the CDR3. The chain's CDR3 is CASSEGQGFGELFF. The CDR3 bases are TGTGCCAGCAGTGAAGGACAGGGGTTCGGGGAGCTGTTTTTT.

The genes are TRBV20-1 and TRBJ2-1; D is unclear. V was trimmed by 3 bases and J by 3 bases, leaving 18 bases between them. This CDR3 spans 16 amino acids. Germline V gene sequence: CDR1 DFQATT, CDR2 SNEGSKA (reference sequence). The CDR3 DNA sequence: TGCAGTGCTAGTTTTCGAGGCTGGAATATCTACAATGAGCAGTTCTTC. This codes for CSASFRGWNIYNEQFF.